This TCR beta chain was documented in a study of cytotoxic CD8 clonotypes in ibrutinib-treated CLL. Study overall: The group held 11 relapsed/refractory and roughly 14 treatment-naive patients, with roughly 17 IGHV unmutated. Mean per-sample yields comprised 255,043 productive templates and tens of thousands of productive rearrangements.

As to this clone: The target antigen is unknown.

The CDR3 length is 14 residues. The junction had 4 bases not matched to a gene; V was cut back by 8 bases and J by 2 bases. The germline V gene encodes CDR1 MDHEN and CDR2 SYDVKM. Measured with immunoSEQ multiplex PCR; TCRdb has only the in-frame clones, and not every one. The table lists around 250,000 clones, under 80% of them singletons. Broader study findings: Measured clonality at baseline was greater than in age-matched healthy donors and tracked with circulating CD8+ T-cell counts.

The V and J genes are TRBV28 and TRBJ2-7, with 12 positions matching TRBD2. This clonotype was sampled from a human donor with chronic lymphocytic leukemia. The sample was PBMCs, taken after 24 months of ibrutinib treatment. The CDR3 region has the DNA TGTGCCAGCCGAGGACTAGCGGGACCCTACGAGCAGTACTTC. This encodes CASRGLAGPYEQYF.